A few counts support the clone carrying this TCR beta chain. The antigen remains undetermined. These data belong to a study of response to subunit inactivated influenza vaccine. General study results and limits: Only a handful of new T cells, the authors suggested, are recruited with each seasonal influenza vaccination.

TCRdb itself ran the RT-PCR reads through MiXCR, one entry per CDR3 protein. In the table there are about 500,000 distinct CDR3 sequences, about 17% of which are singletons. In germline, CDR1 is DFQATT, CDR2 SNEGSKA (reference sequence). The CDR3 contains 13 residues. V shed 6 bases and J shed 1 base, with 10 bases lying between them. Here the sequenced sample was CD4+ T cells sorted from PBMCs, taken around 2 years after vaccination. This TCR came from a man between 50 and 69 years old who received an inactivated influenza vaccine. The chain joins TRBV20-1 to TRBJ1-5, with D possibly matching TRBD1 (6 bases). CDR3 DNA: TGCAGTGCCATTACAGGGAGCAATCAGCCCCAGCATTTT. Translating gives CSAITGSNQPQHF.